This T cell receptor beta chain was sequenced during a study of cytomegalovirus exposure and HLA in healthy donors. Study-level findings and limits: Later genetic work tied a missense DCLRE1C variant to beta-chain V and J trimming.

PCR was performed using 60 Vbeta and 13 Jbeta primers. This table comes from immunoSEQ multiplex PCR, and its TCRdb copy is limited to in-frame clones, with some not included. The sample includes approximately 150,000 clones, approximately 84% of them seen just once. Turning to this clone: What it binds is not known.

The junction had 5 bases not matched to a gene; V was cut back by 5 bases and J by 0 bases. Germline V gene lookup returns CDR1 MNHEY and CDR2 SVGAGI. CDR3 length: 15 amino acids. The sample comprised PBMCs. The receptor was isolated from a woman aged 60-75 years in good health and CMV-seropositive. The chain joins TRBV6-5 to TRBJ2-3, with 7 bases that match TRBD2. The CDR3 DNA follows: TGTGCCAGCAGTGGACTAGGGGCTAGCACAGATACGCAGTATTTT. Protein: CASSGLGASTDTQYF.